This TCR beta chain was observed in a study of cytomegalovirus exposure and HLA in healthy donors. Study conclusions and caveats: Reportedly, cytomegalovirus status was diagnosed with high sensitivity and specificity.

Germline CDR1 and CDR2: MGHDK and SYGVNS. Trimming took off 6 bases at V and 6 bases at J, with 6 bases between the two ends. The CDR3 is made up of 10 amino acids. Primers for the PCR totalled 60 Vbeta and 13 Jbeta. TCRdb keeps only in-frame clones here, not all; method: immunoSEQ multiplex PCR. This sample has approximately 220,000 clones, with approximately 82% found just once. This clone was detected only a few times. What it binds is unknown. The J gene is TRBJ2-7, the V gene TRBV25-1; no clear D gene. The sequenced material came from PBMCs. The TCR was taken from a young man in good health and CMV-seronegative. The CDR3 loop reads CASSSIEQYF. The CDR3 bases are TGTGCCAGCAGCTCTATCGAGCAGTACTTC.